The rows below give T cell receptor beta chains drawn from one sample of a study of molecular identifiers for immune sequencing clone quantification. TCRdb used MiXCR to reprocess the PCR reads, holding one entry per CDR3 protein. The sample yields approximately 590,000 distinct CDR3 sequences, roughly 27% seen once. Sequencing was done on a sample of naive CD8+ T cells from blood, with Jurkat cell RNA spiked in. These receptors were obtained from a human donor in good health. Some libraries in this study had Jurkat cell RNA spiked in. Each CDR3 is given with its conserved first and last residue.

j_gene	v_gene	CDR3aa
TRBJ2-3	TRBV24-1	CANNPGFKTDTQYF
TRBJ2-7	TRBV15	CATSTQGEGYEQYF
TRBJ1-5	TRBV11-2	CASSFTGSNQPQHF
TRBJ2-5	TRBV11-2	CASSPGTGDAETQYF
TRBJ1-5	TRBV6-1	CASSEVRWSNQPQHF
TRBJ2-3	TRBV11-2	CASSLILGVPDTQYF
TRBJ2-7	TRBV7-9	CASSSGLRHYEQYF
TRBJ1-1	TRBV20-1	CSARVRLNTEAFF
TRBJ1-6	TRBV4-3	CASGEVGATGSPLHF
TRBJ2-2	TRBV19	CASSMGLAEELFF
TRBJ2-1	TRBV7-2	CASTRLAGAYINEQLF
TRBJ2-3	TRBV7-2	CASSLDLGGSTDTQYF
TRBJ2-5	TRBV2	CASSEEGLAGWGYQETQYF
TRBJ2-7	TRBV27	CASSLLPGQGSNEQYF
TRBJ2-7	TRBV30	CAWSVRRTDFYEQYF
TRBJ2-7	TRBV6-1	CATYLYEQYF
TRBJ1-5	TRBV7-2	CASSLGTGQAWPQHF
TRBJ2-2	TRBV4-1	CASSQGPDPNTGELFF
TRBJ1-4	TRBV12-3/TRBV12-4	CASGSGLTNEKLFF
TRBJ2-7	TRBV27	CASSLTGGSSDEQYF
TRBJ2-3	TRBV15	CATSINTGPAQYF
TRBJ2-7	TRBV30	CAWDGASGYEQYF